These 5 T cell receptor beta chains were all obtained from the same sample, sequenced in a study of CD8+ T cells in alopecia areata. Treatment given: oral pan-JAK inhibitor, 5-10 mg twice daily. Extracted RNA was reverse transcribed, and the resulting cDNA served as sequencing template. This table comes from immunoSEQ multiplex PCR, and its TCRdb copy is limited to in-frame clones, with some not included. The sample lists about 210,000 clones, 50% to 75% seen once, with roughly 4.2% in the top ten. The material was CD4+ T cells sorted from blood, obtained at week 4, from a patient treated with tofacitinib. Receptors were obtained from a human donor with alopecia areata.

This clone appeared a single time. This chain joins TRBV11-2 and TRBJ2-5, with D possibly matching TRBD1 (7 bases). The CDR3 is made up of 14 amino acids. Trimming removed 7 bases from V and 1 base from J, with 13 bases in between. Germline assignment: CDR1 SGHAT and CDR2 FQNNGV. CDR3 protein: CASTGQGGQETQYF. Written as DNA, the CDR3 is TGTGCCAGCACGGGGCAGGGGGGCCAAGAGACCCAGTACTTC.

The rearrangement uses TRBV6-5 and TRBJ1-1; perhaps TRBD1 as D (5 bases). This CDR3 region has 14 residues. Germline V lookup: CDR1 MNHEY, CDR2 SVGAGI. Trimming took off 8 bases at V and 3 bases at J, with 16 bases between the two ends. CDR3 sequence: CASRLNRFDTEAFF. The CDR3 nucleotides read TGTGCCAGCCGGTTAAACAGGTTTGACACTGAAGCTTTCTTT.

This clone was detected a few times. The chain joins TRBV29-1 to TRBJ2-4, with D unclear. Germline assignment: CDR1 SQVTM and CDR2 ANQGSEA. The CDR3 runs to 13 residues. The V and J ends lost 3 bases and 7 bases respectively, with 13 bases between them. For the CDR3, the DNA is TGCAGCGTTGATGGATCTCTGGGGAACATTCAGTACTTC. Translation: CSVDGSLGNIQYF.

The chain recombines TRBV4-3 with TRBJ1-4, with a weak D call TRBD1 (5 bases). Trimming took 0 bases from V and 5 from J, leaving 10 bases between them. This CDR3 is built from 15 residues. Per the germline V gene, CDR1 is LGHNA and CDR2 is YSLEER. The CDR3 sequence is CASSQDTGLNEKLFF. The CDR3 region has the DNA TGCGCCAGCAGCCAAGACACAGGTCTGAATGAAAAACTGTTTTTT.

This chain connects TRBV6-5 to TRBJ1-5, with a weak D call TRBD1 (5 bases). CDR1 and CDR2 from the germline V gene are MNHEY and SVGAGI. The CDR3 loop spans 15 amino acids. V lost 2 bases and J 6 bases, leaving 14 bases between the germline ends. DNA for the CDR3: TGTGCCAGCAGTTACGCAAACAACGGGGCTCAGCCCCAGCATTTT. This encodes CASSYANNGAQPQHF.